These 3 T cell receptor beta chains were sequenced from one sample in a study of shared clonotypes between healthy human individuals. Measured with immunoSEQ multiplex PCR; TCRdb has only the in-frame clones, and not every one. In the table there are under 200,000 clones, over 80% of which are singletons. Sequenced material: naive CD4+ T cells sorted from blood. Subset specified: CD45RA+ positively selected. The receptors originated from a woman aged 25 to 39 in good health.

V is TRBV28 and J is TRBJ2-7; 12 bases are a match to TRBD1. Germline V gene lookup returns CDR1 MDHEN and CDR2 SYDVKM. J gave up 7 bases and V 6 bases, and 10 bases lay outside the gene matches. The CDR3 has 15 amino acids. CDR3 loop: CASREPGQGAQEQYF. The CDR3 nucleotides are TGTGCCAGCAGGGAACCGGGACAGGGGGCGCAAGAGCAGTACTTC.

The gene calls are TRBV5-1 and TRBJ2-7; perhaps TRBD2 as D (6 bases). The CDR3 is made up of 14 amino acids. Per germline, CDR1 SGHRS and CDR2 YFSETQ. V dropped 1 base and J dropped 2 bases, with 10 bases sitting between them. The CDR3 DNA is TGCGCCAGCAGCTTGACGGGAGCGCCCTACGAGCAGTACTTC. Protein: CASSLTGAPYEQYF.

This clone was picked up one time. The chain uses TRBV7-7 and TRBJ2-5; D possibly corresponds to TRBD1 (6 bases). Deletions cut 1 base from V and 4 bases from J, with 13 bases between. Per germline, CDR1 SSHAT and CDR2 FNYEAQ (reference sequence). The CDR3 extends over 15 amino acids. The CDR3 sequence is CASSLVYRVGETQYF. The CDR3 bases are TGTGCCAGCAGCTTAGTGTACAGGGTGGGAGAGACCCAGTACTTC. The whole variable domain, remainder taken from reference TRBV7-7 and TRBJ2-5, is GAGVSQSPRYKVTKRGQDVTLRCDPISSHATLYWYQQALGQGPEFLTYFNYEAQPDKSGLPSDRFSAERPEGSISTLTIQRTEQRDSAMYRCASSLVYRVGETQYFGPGTRLLVL.